This passage covers 30 T cell receptor beta chains from one sample sequenced in a study of shared clonotypes between healthy human individuals. Naivety among CD8 cells was defined by CD45RO negativity and positive CCR7 selection, thereby excluding terminally differentiated effector memory CD45RA+ cells. The data were produced by immunoSEQ multiplex PCR, yet TCRdb's version contains in-frame clones alone and is incomplete. The sample has about 2.1 million clones, roughly 93% seen once. Material for sequencing was naive CD8+ T cells from PBMCs. These receptors originate from a young man in good health. Some clones in this sample may be carry-over from other donors' samples.

The chain recombines TRBV15 with TRBJ2-1; D remains ambiguous. V was cut by 1 base and J by 3 bases, with 13 bases left in between. The CDR3 runs 16 residues. Germline lookup yields CDR1 LNHNV and CDR2 YYDKDF (reference sequence). The CDR3 protein is CATSRASLGLYNEQFF. As DNA, the CDR3 is TGTGCCACCAGCAGAGCCTCCCTAGGGCTCTACAATGAGCAGTTCTTC.

The chain's CDR3 is CASSFSVAESYNEQFF. The CDR3 DNA is TGTGCCAGCAGTTTCTCCGTAGCGGAGTCCTACAATGAGCAGTTCTTC. This sequence joins TRBV27 and TRBJ2-1, with D possibly being TRBD2 (6 bases). Trimming took off 3 bases at V and 1 base at J, with 13 bases between the two ends. CDR3 length equals 16 residues. Germline CDR1 reads MNHEY; CDR2 reads SMNVEV (reference sequence).

Worth noting for this clone: Different DNA sequences within this sample yield the same CDR3. The chain is built from TRBV18 and TRBJ2-3, with TRBD2 matching 12 bases. Germline CDR1 and CDR2: KGHSH and LQKENI. The CDR3 runs to 17 residues. J gave up 2 bases and V 0 bases, and 3 bases lay outside the gene matches. CDR3 in DNA: TGTGCCAGCTCACCACCTAGACTAGCGGGAGTCACAGATACGCAGTATTTT. Translation: CASSPPRLAGVTDTQYF.

This chain uses TRBV11-2 with TRBJ2-7; tentatively, D is TRBD1 (6 bases). This CDR3 region has 14 residues. CDR1 SGHAT and CDR2 FQNNGV come from the germline V gene. Trimming stripped 1 base from V and 3 bases from J, with 10 bases between. The CDR3 nucleotides read TGTGCCAGCAGCTTAGCCGGGACACACTACGAGCAGTACTTC. Its translation: CASSLAGTHYEQYF.

This chain connects TRBV4-1 to TRBJ2-3, with 7 nucleotides matching TRBD2. This CDR3 is 21 amino acids long. From germline, CDR1 is MGHRA and CDR2 YSYEKL. V lost 1 base and J lost 1; bases outside the gene matches: 20. Here the CDR3 reads CASSQVVPSGMRLAGTDTQYF. DNA for the CDR3: TGCGCCAGCAGCCAAGTGGTTCCTAGCGGAATGAGATTAGCCGGCACAGATACGCAGTATTTT.

This clone appeared a single time. The rearrangement joins TRBV6-6 to TRBJ2-1, with TRBD1 identical over 7 bases. The germline V gene has CDR1 MNHNY and CDR2 SVGAGI (reference sequence). The CDR3 covers 14 residues. Losses at the gene ends were 1 base for V and 4 bases for J; bases not matched to a gene: 1. CDR3 nucleotides: TGTGCCAGCAGTTACTTGACAGGGTACAATGAGCAGTTCTTC. This sequence encodes CASSYLTGYNEQFF.

This chain joins TRBV4-1 and TRBJ2-1; D is uncertain. The germline CDR1 and CDR2 sequences are MGHRA and YSYEKL. V gave up 0 bases and J gave up 12 bases, with 9 bases separating them. The length of the CDR3 is 12 residues. CDR3 nucleotide sequence: TGCGCCAGCAGCCAAGAAGGGATAAGGCAGTTCTTC. As protein: CASSQEGIRQFF.

J is TRBJ2-1 and V is TRBV7-2; D is undetermined. The germline V gene has CDR1 SGHTA and CDR2 FQGNSA. The CDR3 contains 12 residues. The germline V and J ends were trimmed by 2 bases and 6 bases, with 5 bases remaining between them. The CDR3 here is CASSLLPNEQFF. The CDR3 nucleotides are TGTGCCAGCAGCTTACTTCCCAATGAGCAGTTCTTC.

V is TRBV15 and J is TRBJ2-3; D is undetermined. CDR1 LNHNV and CDR2 YYDKDF come from the germline V gene (reference sequence). The CDR3 is 11 residues long. Between the trimmed V and J ends, which lost 0 bases and 8 bases, there was a span of 3 bases. As DNA, the CDR3 is TGTGCCACCAGCAGAGACGGTACGCAGTATTTT. Amino acids: CATSRDGTQYF.

V and J are TRBV5-4 and TRBJ2-5; 10 nucleotides agree with TRBD2. Trimming removed 2 bases from V and 2 bases from J; junction bases left unmatched: 0. This CDR3 is built from 14 residues. Germline CDR1 and CDR2: SGHNT and YYREEE (reference sequence). The CDR3 DNA reads TGTGCCAGCAGCTTTAGCGGGGGGCAAGAGACCCAGTACTTC. It translates to CASSFSGGQETQYF.

This rearrangement joins TRBV11-2 to TRBJ1-2, with TRBD1 as a possible D gene (6 bases). The CDR3 consists of 15 residues. Germline V gene data show CDR1 as SGHAT and CDR2 as FQNNGV. The V end lost 4 bases, the J end lost 3 bases, and 15 bases lay between the germline ends. As DNA, the CDR3 is TGTGCCAGCAGCTCTCGCAGGGGTATGGACTATGGCTACACCTTC. It is translated as CASSSRRGMDYGYTF.

The chain is built from TRBV19 and TRBJ2-5; D possibly corresponds to TRBD2 (6 bases). The CDR3 is 14 amino acids. The germline V gene encodes CDR1 LNHDA and CDR2 SQIVND (reference sequence). Trimming left V 1 base short and J 5 bases short, with 11 bases between. The CDR3 DNA sequence: TGTGCCAGTAGTATAGTGACGGGGGATGAGACCCAGTACTTC. This sequence encodes CASSIVTGDETQYF.

The J gene is TRBJ2-7, the V gene TRBV9; maybe TRBD1 (6 bases). V shed 5 bases and J shed 3 bases, with 18 bases lying between them. Germline V gives CDR1 SGDLS, CDR2 YYNGEE. The CDR3 is 15 residues long. The CDR3 nucleotides read TGTGCCAGCAGGGAACCTTACAGGGCCGGCTACGAGCAGTACTTC. Its translation is CASREPYRAGYEQYF.

The CDR3 DNA sequence: TGCGCCAGCAGCCACGGGACAGCGCTAGGGAGCGAGCAGTACTTC. Its protein is CASSHGTALGSEQYF. The chain employs TRBV4-3 and TRBJ2-7, with 7 bases fitting TRBD1. The V segment lost 3 bases and the J segment 6 bases; nucleotides outside the gene matches: 11. The CDR3 totals 15 residues. CDR1 LGHNA and CDR2 YSLEER come from the germline V gene.

The chain combines TRBV29-1 with TRBJ2-1, with D possibly being TRBD2 (5 bases). V lost 3 bases to trimming and J lost 0 bases, with 12 bases between them. The CDR3 length is 15 residues. Germline V gene sequence: CDR1 SQVTM, CDR2 ANQGSEA. In DNA form, the CDR3 reads TGCAGCGTTGAGGGAGACCGGAGCTCCTACAATGAGCAGTTCTTC. The encoded protein is CSVEGDRSSYNEQFF.

The chain is built from TRBV7-9 and TRBJ1-2; D is ambiguous. Germline V gene lookup returns CDR1 SEHNR and CDR2 FQNEAQ (reference sequence). The CDR3 runs to 13 residues. V lost 9 bases and J 1 base, leaving 12 bases between the germline ends. The CDR3 is CASDGAVNYGYTF. Written as DNA, the CDR3 is TGTGCCAGTGATGGTGCGGTTAACTATGGCTACACCTTC.

The V call is TRBV7-9, the J call TRBJ2-1; 7 bases agree with TRBD2. V dropped 4 bases and J dropped 7; count of bases not matched to a gene: 10. This CDR3 is built from 15 residues. Per germline, CDR1 SEHNR and CDR2 FQNEAQ (reference sequence). The CDR3 reads CASSSTAGAVNEQFF. For the CDR3, the DNA is TGTGCCAGCAGCTCCACCGCGGGAGCGGTGAATGAGCAGTTCTTC.

CDR3 bases: TGTGCCAGCTCACCCGCCAGGGATCAGCCCCAGCATTTT. It encodes CASSPARDQPQHF. J is TRBJ1-5 and V is TRBV18; possible D gene TRBD1, 5 bases. This CDR3 is 13 amino acids long. Germline V gene sequence: CDR1 KGHSH, CDR2 LQKENI. The V end was cut by 3 bases, the J end by 5 bases, with 8 bases between.

This sequence joins TRBV11-2 and TRBJ2-1, with 7 bases fitting TRBD2. The ends lost 6 bases at V and 2 bases at J; junction bases unmatched: 7. CDR3 length: 15 residues. CDR1 and CDR2 from the germline V gene are SGHAT and FQNNGV. CDR3: CASSPLASPYNEQFF. CDR3 in DNA: TGTGCCAGCAGTCCACTAGCGTCGCCCTACAATGAGCAGTTCTTC.

The chain carries TRBV7-2 and TRBJ2-2; D might be TRBD2 (7 bases). V was shortened by 1 base and J by 4 bases, with 16 bases between the two germline ends. Germline CDR1 SGHTA, CDR2 FQGNSA. CDR3 length: 17 residues. The CDR3 reads CASSLVFGGGSTGELFF. In DNA, the CDR3 is TGTGCCAGCAGCTTAGTTTTCGGGGGCGGGAGCACCGGGGAGCTGTTTTTT.

This clone was seen once. This same CDR3 is encoded by further DNA sequences in the sample. The rearrangement joins TRBV27 to TRBJ1-5; a weak D match, TRBD1 (5 bases). The CDR3 spans 13 residues. CDR1 is MNHEY, CDR2 SMNVEV, per germline (reference sequence). Trimming took off 2 bases at V and 7 bases at J, with 9 bases between the two ends. Here the CDR3 reads CASSLRGGQPQHF. As DNA, the CDR3 is TGTGCCAGCAGTTTAAGGGGTGGGCAGCCCCAGCATTTT.

The chain recombines TRBV9 with TRBJ2-7; the D is unclear. Trimming stripped 0 bases from V and 5 bases from J, with 12 bases between. Germline CDR1 reads SGDLS; CDR2 reads YYNGEE. The CDR3 sequence is 14 residues long. DNA for the CDR3: TGTGCCAGCAGCGTAGGGGCCCAGCCCCACGAGCAGTACTTC. Translating gives CASSVGAQPHEQYF.

The genes are TRBV7-9 and TRBJ2-1; TRBD1 matches 11 bases. V dropped 5 bases and J dropped 8; count of bases not matched to a gene: 8. CDR1 is SEHNR and CDR2 is FQNEAQ in the germline V gene (reference sequence). The CDR3 extends over 15 amino acids. CDR3 nucleotides: TGTGCCAGCAGCCGGGGACAGGGGGAAAAGGATGAGCAGTTCTTC. Amino acid sequence: CASSRGQGEKDEQFF.

This clone was detected only a few times. The chain couples TRBV14 to TRBJ1-1; D gene ambiguous. The CDR3 spans 15 residues. Germline values: CDR1 SGHDN, CDR2 FVKESK. Trimming stripped 6 bases from V and 3 bases from J, with 17 bases between. The CDR3 reads CASSPDYPWDTEAFF. DNA of the CDR3: TGTGCCAGCAGTCCGGACTATCCATGGGACACTGAAGCTTTCTTT.

CDR3 DNA: TGTGCCAGCAGTTCGTCCGCCGGCGAGCAGTACTTC. Encoded protein: CASSSSAGEQYF. The chain combines TRBV27 with TRBJ2-7, with unresolved D. This CDR3 contains 12 residues. Trimming removed 4 bases from V and 6 bases from J, with 10 bases in between. Germline values: CDR1 MNHEY, CDR2 SMNVEV (reference sequence).

The V and J genes are TRBV4-3 and TRBJ2-3; the match to TRBD2 covers 10 bases. Per the germline V gene, CDR1 is LGHNA and CDR2 is YSLEER. This CDR3 is 18 amino acids long. With 0 bases clipped from V and 5 bases from J, the junction kept 11 bases outside the gene matches. As DNA, the CDR3 is TGCGCCAGCAGCCAAGAATTATCTGGGTCTAGCGGGAGAGATACGCAGTATTTT. Its protein product is CASSQELSGSSGRDTQYF.

This clone was recorded only once. J is TRBJ1-2 and V is TRBV18; TRBD1 is a possible D gene (6 bases). Trimming removed 2 bases at V and 1 base at J, with 14 bases between. CDR3 size: 16 residues. Germline V gene sequence: CDR1 KGHSH, CDR2 LQKENI. DNA of the CDR3: TGTGCCAGCTCACCAAGTCGTGGGACAAGTAACTATGGCTACACCTTC. Translation: CASSPSRGTSNYGYTF. The variable domain in full, with the rest retrieved from reference TRBV18 and TRBJ1-2, is NAGVMQNPRHLVRRRGQEARLRCSPMKGHSHVYWYRQLPEEGLKFMVYLQKENIIDESGMPKERFSAEFPKEGPSILRIQQVVRGDSAAYFCASSPSRGTSNYGYTFGSGTRLTVV.

The rearrangement uses TRBV30 and TRBJ1-2, with 8 bases aligning to TRBD1. V was pared by 3 bases and J by 8 bases, with 14 bases of the junction left unmatched. Germline V lookup: CDR1 GTSNPN, CDR2 SVGIG (reference sequence). The CDR3 has 15 amino acids. CDR3 region: CAWRSRGRFVYGYTF. The CDR3 DNA reads as TGTGCCTGGAGGTCCAGGGGGCGCTTTGTGTACGGCTACACCTTC.

This chain joins TRBV4-1 and TRBJ2-7, with D perhaps matching TRBD1 or TRBD2 (6 bases each). CDR3 length: 16 residues. The germline V and J ends were trimmed by 1 base and 2 bases, with 15 bases remaining between them. Per germline, CDR1 MGHRA and CDR2 YSYEKL. The CDR3 bases are TGCGCCAGCAGCCAAGCGGGGGCAGCCCCCGCCTACGAGCAGTACTTC. Encoded protein: CASSQAGAAPAYEQYF.

V usage is TRBV7-3 and J usage is TRBJ2-1; tentatively, D is TRBD1 (5 bases). Germline loops: CDR1 SGHTA, CDR2 FQGTGA. CDR3 length: 17 amino acids. The germline V and J ends were trimmed by 7 bases and 3 bases, with 22 bases remaining between them. The CDR3 nucleotides read TGTGCCAGCATCCGAAGGGCGGTGGACAACTACTACAATGAGCAGTTCTTC. This codes for CASIRRAVDNYYNEQFF.